Below, one TCR beta chain is given with its context. The antigen is unknown. This entry is derived from a study of cytomegalovirus exposure and HLA in healthy donors. Findings of the study overall: Relative to equally common others, HLA-associated TCR beta chains showed greater clonal expansion in a later analysis. In a later analysis, specific HLA alleles were associated with 15,000 to 20,000 TCR beta sequences at a 0.05 false discovery rate.

In germline, CDR1 is SGHTA, CDR2 FQGNSA. With V trimmed by 3 bases and J by 8 bases, 12 bases remained unmatched. The CDR3 is 16 residues long. The PCR used 60 Vbeta and 13 Jbeta primers. Some clones are missing from TCRdb's copy, which holds only in-frame ones; the method was immunoSEQ multiplex PCR. This table has roughly 220,000 clones, around 75% appearing once. This TCR was sampled from a woman between 25 and 40 years old in good health and CMV-seronegative. The sequencing input was PBMCs. The chain is built from TRBV7-2 and TRBJ1-2; 10 positions match TRBD1. CDR3 in DNA: TGTGCCAGCAGCTTCGGGACAGGGGTCAAATCTGGGGGCTACACCTTC. Its translation is CASSFGTGVKSGGYTF.